This T cell receptor (beta chain) was obtained from a study of T cells after somatic rescue of genetic block. V was pared by 1 base and J by 0 bases, with 7 bases between. Per the germline V gene, CDR1 is LNHDA and CDR2 is SQIVND (reference sequence). There are 15 residues in the CDR3. Only in-frame clones appear in the TCRdb table, and some are missing; sequencing was by immunoSEQ multiplex PCR. This table has about 67,000 clones, under 95% appearing once. This clone was seen only once. The rearrangement joins TRBV19 to TRBJ2-1, with D unclear. Sequences were obtained from peripheral blood mononuclear cells (PBMCs). The sequence was collected from a man aged 35-49 years. DNA for the CDR3: TGTGCCAGTAGTATAGTCTCCAACTCCTACAATGAGCAGTTCTTC. Encoded protein: CASSIVSNSYNEQFF.